These 4 T cell receptor beta chains came from one sample sequenced in a study of T cell repertoires in ileal Crohn's disease. Time point meaning: proximal margin of the surgical specimen (macroscopically non-inflamed). The assay was immunoSEQ multiplex PCR, and TCRdb's table has in-frame clones only and misses some. The sample records 3,100 or so clones, roughly two thirds being singletons. The sequenced sample was ileal tissue. These receptors all come from an adult with Crohn's disease.

By proportion, this clone is medium-sized (0.01 to 0.1%). V is TRBV5-1 and J is TRBJ2-7, with TRBD1 matching over 9 bases. The germline CDR1 and CDR2 sequences are SGHRS and YFSETQ. The junction had 2 bases not matched to a gene; V was cut back by 3 bases and J by 1 base. The CDR3 sequence is 14 residues long. Here the CDR3 reads CASSSGQGSYEQYF. CDR3 coding DNA: TGCGCCAGCAGCTCGGGACAGGGATCCTACGAGCAGTACTTC.

This sequence joins TRBV7-5 and TRBJ2-5; the D segment call TRBD1 is taken from the table without a DNA check. TRBV7-5 is shown as a pseudogene. CDR3 length: 13 residues. The CDR3 bases are TGTGCCAGCAGCTTTGGGGCAGGGGAGACCCAGTACTTC. Translated, it gives CASSFGAGETQYF.

This clone is classed as medium-sized. This chain links TRBV27 with TRBJ2-1; D possibly corresponds to TRBD2 (5 bases). CDR1 is MNHEY, CDR2 SMNVEV, per germline (reference sequence). Trimming took 4 bases from V and 9 from J, leaving 16 bases between them. This CDR3 comprises 14 residues. The CDR3 sequence: CASSSGGRRGEQFF. CDR3 nucleotides: TGTGCCAGCAGTTCCGGCGGTCGCCGGGGTGAGCAGTTCTTC.

This chain links TRBV27 with TRBJ1-1; possible D gene TRBD1, 5 bases. V shed 10 bases and J shed 3 bases, with 18 bases lying between them. This CDR3 has 14 residues. Germline loops: CDR1 MNHEY, CDR2 SMNVEV (reference sequence). The CDR3 loop is CATRDLQMDTEAFF. CDR3 nucleotide sequence: TGTGCCACCCGGGACCTTCAAATGGACACTGAAGCTTTCTTT.